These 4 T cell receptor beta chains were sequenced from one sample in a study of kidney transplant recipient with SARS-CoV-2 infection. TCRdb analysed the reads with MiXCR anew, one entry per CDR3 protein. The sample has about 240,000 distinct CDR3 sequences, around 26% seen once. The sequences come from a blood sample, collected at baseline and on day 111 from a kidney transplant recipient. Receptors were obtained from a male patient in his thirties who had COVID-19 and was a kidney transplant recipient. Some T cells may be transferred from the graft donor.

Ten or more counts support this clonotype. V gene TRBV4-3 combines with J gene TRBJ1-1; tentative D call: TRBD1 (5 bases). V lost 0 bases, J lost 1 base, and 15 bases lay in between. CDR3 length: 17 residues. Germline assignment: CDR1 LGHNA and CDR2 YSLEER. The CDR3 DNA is TGCGCCAGCAGCCAAGAATGGACACCGGCAAAGAACACTGAAGCTTTCTTT. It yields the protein CASSQEWTPAKNTEAFF.

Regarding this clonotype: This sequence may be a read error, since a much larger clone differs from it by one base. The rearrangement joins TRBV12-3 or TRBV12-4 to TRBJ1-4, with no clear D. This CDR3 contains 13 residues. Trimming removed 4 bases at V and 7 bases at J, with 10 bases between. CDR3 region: CASSSDIREKLFF. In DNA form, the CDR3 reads TGTGCCAGCAGTTCAGACATTCGTGAAAAACTGTTTTTT.

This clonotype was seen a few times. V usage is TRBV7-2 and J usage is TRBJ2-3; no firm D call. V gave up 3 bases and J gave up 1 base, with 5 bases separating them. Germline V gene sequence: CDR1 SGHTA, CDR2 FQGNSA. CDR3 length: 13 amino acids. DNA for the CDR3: TGTGCCAGCAGCTTCGGTCGCACAGATACGCAGTATTTT. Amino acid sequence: CASSFGRTDTQYF.

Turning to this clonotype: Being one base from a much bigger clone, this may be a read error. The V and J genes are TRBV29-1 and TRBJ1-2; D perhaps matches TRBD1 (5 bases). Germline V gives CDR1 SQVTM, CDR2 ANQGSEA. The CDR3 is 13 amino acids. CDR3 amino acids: CSVGGGGDYGYIF. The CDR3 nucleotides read TGCAGCGTTGGAGGCGGCGGGGACTATGGCTACATCTTC.